This T cell receptor (beta chain) emerged from a study of blood T cells in healthy people across ages. Findings and limits, study-wide: More naive CD4+ cells and higher diversity were found in long-lived than in aged donors.

The CDR3 extends over 11 amino acids. V lost 5 bases and J 5 bases, leaving 9 bases between the germline ends. The germline gives CDR1 DFQATT, CDR2 SNEGSKA (reference sequence). In the case of this clonotype: Its antigen is still unknown.

Staff drew roughly 10 milliliters of peripheral blood from each donor. Researchers isolated at least 7 million PBMCs per sample. Next came a second PCR, run for about 6 to 12 cycles, which used a sample-barcoded 5' primer along with a J-beta primer mix. In TCRdb, the 5' RACE reads were re-called with MiXCR into one record per CDR3 protein. The sample holds 1.5 million to 1.8 million distinct CDR3 sequences, roughly two fifths seen once. The sample comprised blood. This receptor was obtained from a woman between 18 and 29 years old in good health. This rearrangement joins TRBV20-1 to TRBJ2-5; D is uncertain. CDR3: CSAGRLETQYF. Written as DNA, the CDR3 is TGCAGTGCTGGGCGCTTGGAGACCCAGTACTTC.